This is a list of T cell receptor beta chains from one sample in a study of Ad26.COV2.S vaccination and SARS-CoV-2 variants. Some clones are missing from TCRdb's copy, which holds only in-frame ones; the method was immunoSEQ multiplex PCR. The table includes approximately 280,000 clones, around 87% detected once. The input for sequencing was peripheral blood, taken in a trial of Ad26.COV2.S vaccine versus placebo. Source of these receptors: a person aged 18-60 years who received the Ad26.COV2.S COVID-19 vaccine or a placebo. The CDR3 runs from the conserved cysteine through the conserved F or W. The order of the fields is clone size, D gene, J gene, V gene, CDR3 DNA, CDR3 protein. The D gene is left open where the match is weak. Not every row has a clone size; where given, it reads once, few, many or a size class.

. . TRBJ2-7 TRBV18 TGTGCCAGCTCAGCCTACAGGGACGAGCAGTACTTC CASSAYRDEQYF
. . TRBJ2-1 TRBV7-3 TGTGCCAGCAGCTTAGGTCGGTACAATGAGCAGTTCTTC CASSLGRYNEQFF
once TRBD1 TRBJ1-3 TRBV4-3 TGCGCCAGCAGCCAAGGGACAGGGGGTTCTACTAACACCATATATTTT CASSQGTGGSTNTIYF
. . TRBJ1-2 TRBV7-9 TGTGCCAGCAGCTTGGGGGGCTCGGGCTATGGCTACACCTTC CASSLGGSGYGYTF
. TRBD1 TRBJ1-5 TRBV10-3 TGTGCCATCAGCTCCGGGACAGGGGTTTGGAGCAATCAGCCCCAGCATTTT CAISSGTGVWSNQPQHF
. . TRBJ1-5 TRBV19 TGTGCCAGTAGTATGGAAGGGCCCAGACAGCCCCAGCATTTT CASSMEGPRQPQHF
. . TRBJ1-3 TRBV7-6 TGTGCCAGCAGCTTAGCGTCGTCAGCCTCTGGAAACACCATATATTTT CASSLASSASGNTIYF
. TRBD2 TRBJ2-7 TRBV11-2 TGTGCCAGCAGCTCTCGACTAGCGGGGGGTCCCTTCTACGAGCAGTACTTC CASSSRLAGGPFYEQYF
. TRBD1 TRBJ1-1 TRBV7-6 TGTGCCAGCAGCCCATGGGGACAGGGATATCTGAACACTGAAGCTTTCTTT CASSPWGQGYLNTEAFF
. . TRBJ2-3 TRBV5-4 TGTGCCAGCAGCCACAGGGGGGGCGCAGATACGCAGTATTTT CASSHRGGADTQYF
once . TRBJ1-5 TRBV30 TGTGCCTGGAGTACCCCGGACACCCGTGTTGTGCCCCAGCATTTT CAWSTPDTRVVPQHF
. TRBD1 TRBJ1-3 TRBV4-1 TGCGCCAGCAGCCAAGGGGGACAGGGCTCTGGAAACACCATATATTTT CASSQGGQGSGNTIYF
. . TRBJ1-5 TRBV6-2/TRBV6-3 TGTGCCAGCAGTTACTCGGACATAAGGTCCCAGCCCCAGCATTTT CASSYSDIRSQPQHF
. TRBD2 TRBJ2-5 TRBV12-3/TRBV12-4 TGTGCCAGCAGTTTAAAGCGGGGGGCCCAGTACTTC CASSLKRGAQYF
few . TRBJ1-2 TRBV28 TGTGCCAGCAGTTTACCGGTCGATTGGGCCAGGGGAAGGGGCTACACCTTC CASSLPVDWARGRGYTF
. TRBD2 TRBJ2-1 TRBV19 TGTGCCAGTAGTGAGGGAGGGGCCTACAATGAGCAGTTCTTC CASSEGGAYNEQFF
. . TRBJ1-4 TRBV6-1 TGTGCCAGCAGTGAGGCCAGGTGGTTTAGTGAAAAACTGTTTTTT CASSEARWFSEKLFF
. . TRBJ2-2 TRBV6-1 TGTGCCAGCAGTGAAGGGTTCCGGGACACCTACACCGGGGAGCTGTTTTTT CASSEGFRDTYTGELFF
. TRBD1 TRBJ2-5 TRBV6-6 TGTGCCAGCACCCCGACAGGGCCAGAGACCCAGTACTTC CASTPTGPETQYF
few . TRBJ1-3 TRBV3-1/TRBV3-2 TGTGCCAGCAGGGACTACGCGGCGGATGGAAACACCATATATTTT CASRDYAADGNTIYF
once . TRBJ1-1 TRBV18 TGTGCCAGCTCACCCATGGACGTGTCGAACACTGAAGCTTTCTTT CASSPMDVSNTEAFF
. . TRBJ1-6 TRBV10-3 TGTGCCATCAGTGCGCATGATTTGAGTTCACCCCTCCACTTT CAISAHDLSSPLHF
. TRBD1 TRBJ1-2 TRBV6-6 TGTGCCAGCAGTCCCATCCCGTTGTACCTGACAGGGGGGTTAAACTATGGCTACACCTTC CASSPIPLYLTGGLNYGYTF
few . TRBJ1-1 TRBV7-9 TGTGCCAGCAGCTTAATGAGCGGGCTGAACACTGAAGCTTTCTTT CASSLMSGLNTEAFF
. . TRBJ2-1 TRBV5-1 TGCGCCAGCAGCTTGGGACAGCGCTACAATGAGCAGTTCTTC CASSLGQRYNEQFF
once . TRBJ2-3 TRBV5-8 TGTGCCAGCAGAACCCCCATCCGGATAGATACGCAGTATTTT CASRTPIRIDTQYF
. . TRBJ1-1 TRBV18 TGTGCCAGCTCACCACCTTGGGGTAGGAACACTGAAGCTTTCTTT CASSPPWGRNTEAFF